This passage covers 21 T cell receptor beta chains from one sample sequenced in a study of metastatic and nonmetastatic thyroid tumors. TCRdb called clones again from the PCR reads with MiXCR. The sample contains around 34,000 clones, around 23% of which appear only once. No treatment had been given to any patient before thyroid surgery. Sequencing was performed on tumor tissue. The receptor source for this set is a male donor with papillary thyroid cancer or a benign thyroid nodule (not recorded which). Some clones in this sample may be carry-over from other donors' samples.

By share, this clone counts as medium-sized (0.01 to 0.1%). The chain joins TRBV6-2 or TRBV6-3 to TRBJ2-1; D possibly corresponds to TRBD1 (6 bases). CDR3 length equals 16 residues. Trimming removed 4 bases at V and 5 bases at J, with 18 bases between. Germline-derived CDR1 and CDR2 are MNHEY and SVGEGT. The CDR3 DNA is TGTGCCAGCAGTTTCGTGTTAGGGGACACGGACAATGAGCAGTTCTTC. It codes for CASSFVLGDTDNEQFF.

The table lists this clone with many counts. This sequence joins TRBV18 and TRBJ2-5; perhaps TRBD2 as D (6 bases). Trimming left V 4 bases short and J 4 bases short, with 13 bases between. From germline, CDR1 is KGHSH and CDR2 LQKENI. The length of the CDR3 is 14 residues. The CDR3 is CASSRDLATETQYF. DNA for the CDR3: TGTGCCAGCTCACGGGACCTAGCGACAGAGACCCAGTACTTC.

This clone showed up many times. This chain uses TRBV7-8 with TRBJ1-6, with unresolved D. Trimming left V 5 bases short and J 4 bases short, with 15 bases between. CDR1 is SGHVS and CDR2 is FQNEAQ in the germline V gene. This CDR3 has 16 residues. CDR3 sequence: CASSPFSTTYNSPLHF. CDR3 bases: TGTGCCAGCAGCCCTTTCTCTACTACTTATAATTCACCCCTCCACTTT.

The rearrangement uses TRBV6-1 and TRBJ2-3, with D perhaps TRBD1 (5 bases). This CDR3 is built from 15 residues. Germline values: CDR1 MNHNS, CDR2 SASEGT. V was pared by 7 bases and J by 3 bases, with 17 bases between. This chain's CDR3 is CASIARQCATDTQYF. In DNA form, the CDR3 reads TGTGCCAGCATTGCCCGACAGTGCGCAACAGATACGCAGTATTTT.

In this sample, this clone turned up many times. V and J are TRBV19 and TRBJ2-7; the match to TRBD2 covers 8 bases. There are 13 residues in the CDR3. J lost 3 bases, V lost 6 bases, and 4 bases had no gene match. Germline CDR1 LNHDA, CDR2 SQIVND (reference sequence). The CDR3, as DNA: TGTGCCAGTAGCCGGGGGGGTTTCTACGAGCAGTACTTC. Translation: CASSRGGFYEQYF.

The sample holds a few counts of this clone. The rearrangement uses TRBV28 and TRBJ1-1, with 9 nucleotides matching TRBD1. The length of the CDR3 is 13 residues. With 4 bases clipped from V and 11 bases from J, the junction kept 8 bases outside the gene matches. Germline lookup yields CDR1 MDHEN and CDR2 SYDVKM. The CDR3, as DNA: TGTGCCAGCAGTTCTCCCCACAGGGGGCTGGCTTTCTTT. It encodes CASSSPHRGLAFF.

This clone was observed a handful of times. The chain carries TRBV19 and TRBJ2-7; no clear D. CDR3 length equals 14 residues. From germline, CDR1 is LNHDA and CDR2 SQIVND (reference sequence). The V end was cut by 6 bases, the J end by 3 bases, with 15 bases between. Written as DNA, the CDR3 is TGTGCCAGTAGCGTAAGCTGGGCGAACTACGAGCAGTACTTC. Its translation is CASSVSWANYEQYF.

This clone came up many times. V and J are TRBV20-1 and TRBJ1-4; D perhaps matches TRBD1 (6 bases). The germline V gene encodes CDR1 DFQATT and CDR2 SNEGSKA (reference sequence). Deletions cut 3 bases from V and 8 bases from J, with 16 bases between. The CDR3 loop spans 14 amino acids. The CDR3 DNA reads TGCAGTGCTAGGGGCGAGGGGGGTCGGGAAAAACTGTTTTTT. It encodes CSARGEGGREKLFF.

This clone was recorded many times. Here the CDR3 DNA reads TGTGCCAGCAGCCCGACGGGATCTGGAAACACCATATATTTT. Protein sequence: CASSPTGSGNTIYF. This chain links TRBV28 with TRBJ1-3; D is uncertain. CDR1 is MDHEN, CDR2 SYDVKM, per germline. Trimming pared 6 bases from V and 1 base from J, leaving 10 bases between. CDR3 size: 14 residues.

This clone came up many times. The chain uses TRBV20-1 and TRBJ2-3; 12 positions match TRBD2. The germline gives CDR1 DFQATT, CDR2 SNEGSKA (reference sequence). The CDR3 loop spans 16 amino acids. The V and J ends lost 3 bases and 4 bases, in that order; junction bases with no gene match: 8. The CDR3 protein is CSARLGSSGRADTQYF. The CDR3 DNA is TGCAGTGCTAGGTTGGGATCTAGCGGGAGGGCAGATACGCAGTATTTT.

This clone was detected ten times or more. V gene TRBV28 combines with J gene TRBJ1-1; D not certain. Deletions cut 7 bases from V and 4 bases from J, with 19 bases between. The CDR3 is made up of 15 amino acids. Germline V gene sequence: CDR1 MDHEN, CDR2 SYDVKM. For the CDR3, the DNA is TGTGCCAGCACCTCAGGCGGGCTTGAGTCCACTGAAGCTTTCTTT. This encodes CASTSGGLESTEAFF.

Ten or more counts support this clone. The genes are TRBV18 and TRBJ2-7; TRBD2 matches at 9 bases. This CDR3 region has 16 residues. Per germline, CDR1 KGHSH and CDR2 LQKENI. V lost 1 base to trimming and J lost 1 base; unmatched junction nucleotides: 5. The CDR3 loop reads CASSPQVAGASYEQYF. The DNA for the CDR3 is TGTGCCAGCTCACCACAAGTAGCGGGAGCTTCCTACGAGCAGTACTTC.

There are many counts of this clone. The genes are TRBV7-8 and TRBJ2-5, with 11 bases identical to TRBD2. The V segment lost 2 bases and the J segment 3 bases; nucleotides outside the gene matches: 2. Germline V lookup: CDR1 SGHVS, CDR2 FQNEAQ. This CDR3 has 15 amino acids. The CDR3 DNA sequence: TGTGCCAGCAGCTTACTAGCGGGAGGAAAAGAGACCCAGTACTTC. This translates into CASSLLAGGKETQYF.

This clone was recorded at least ten times. The CDR3 DNA follows: TGCGCCAGCAGCTTGGGGGTGAGGACTAGCGGGGGACAAGAGACCCAGTACTTC. Translated: CASSLGVRTSGGQETQYF. The chain carries TRBV5-1 and TRBJ2-5; TRBD2 matches at 13 bases. V dropped 0 bases and J dropped 2; count of bases not matched to a gene: 7. This CDR3 has 18 residues. Germline values: CDR1 SGHRS, CDR2 YFSETQ.

This clone was seen a handful of times. The rearrangement joins TRBV2 to TRBJ1-2, with a possible D match to TRBD1 (5 bases). Trimming stripped 6 bases from V and 8 bases from J, with 22 bases between. The CDR3 is 15 amino acids. Germline loops: CDR1 SNHLY, CDR2 FYNNEI. CDR3 nucleotide sequence: TGTGCCAGCAGCGCTGAGGGGCAGGTGGCGCTCGGCTACACCTTC. Amino acid sequence: CASSAEGQVALGYTF.

At least ten counts were recorded for this clone. The chain couples TRBV18 to TRBJ1-2; no firm D call. Germline V gene lookup returns CDR1 KGHSH and CDR2 LQKENI. Trimming shortened V by 2 bases and J by 0 bases, and 10 bases separated the two germline ends. The CDR3 loop spans 15 amino acids. CDR3 nucleotide sequence: TGTGCCAGCTCACCAGAGACCCAAGCTAACTATGGCTACACCTTC. The encoded protein is CASSPETQANYGYTF.

This chain connects TRBV2 to TRBJ1-1; D uncertain. V lost 3 bases, J lost 3 bases, and 11 bases lay in between. The CDR3 contains 14 residues. Per germline, CDR1 SNHLY and CDR2 FYNNEI. The CDR3 nucleotides are TGTGCCAGCAGTGAGGACCTCAAGGACACTGAAGCTTTCTTT. Encoded protein: CASSEDLKDTEAFF.

This clone was seen only a few times. The genes are TRBV10-3 and TRBJ2-7; 9 bases are shared with TRBD1. In germline, CDR1 is ENHRY, CDR2 SYGVKD. V gave up 5 bases and J gave up 3 bases; unmatched junction bases: 5. CDR3 length equals 14 residues. The CDR3 is CAISWGQGDYEQYF. CDR3 in DNA: TGTGCCATCAGTTGGGGACAGGGTGACTACGAGCAGTACTTC.

This clone was observed a few times. Germline is not matched at one junction end, which may reflect a read error. The rearrangement joins TRBV6-4 to TRBJ2-5, with a weak D call TRBD1 (6 bases). CDR1 and CDR2 (germline): MRHNA, SNTAGT. The CDR3 spans 13 residues. For the CDR3, the DNA is TGTGCCAGCAGTGAACAGGGTTTAGAGACACAGTACTTC. Its translation is CASSEQGLETQYF.

At least ten counts were recorded for this clone. The identical CDR3 is also encoded by other nucleotide sequences in the sample. This chain connects TRBV9 to TRBJ1-1, with a possible D match to TRBD1 (6 bases). Trimming took 2 bases from V and 1 from J, leaving 12 bases between them. Germline loops: CDR1 SGDLS, CDR2 YYNGEE. The CDR3 runs to 15 residues. The CDR3 sequence: CASSVHAGENTEAFF. For the CDR3, the DNA is TGTGCCAGCAGCGTGCACGCAGGGGAGAACACTGAAGCTTTCTTT.

This clone showed up many times. J is TRBJ2-5 and V is TRBV28, with D perhaps TRBD2 (5 bases). The CDR3 covers 11 residues. Trimming shortened V by 10 bases and J by 7 bases, and 13 bases separated the two germline ends. Germline V CDR1 and CDR2: MDHEN, SYDVKM. The CDR3 loop is CATSRGGTQYF. In nucleotides, the CDR3 is TGTGCCACCAGCCGAGGAGGGACCCAGTACTTC.